One and the same sample provided the 10 T cell receptor beta chains below, sequenced in a study of CD4 T cells in relation to SARS-CoV-2 and coronaviruses. Before the COVID-19 pandemic, during about 2010-2019, CD4+ T cells were taken from unexposed donors. Isolation of CD4+ T cells took place after around 11 days in culture. Profiling relied on immunoSEQ multiplex PCR, and the TCRdb table lists in-frame clones only, not all of them. Of some 21,000 clones in the sample, 65% to 85% were seen once. Antigens of these TCRs are unknown. The specimen sequenced was CD4+ T cells from PBMCs, cultured in vitro. The source of these receptors is a human donor in good health.

V is TRBV18 and J is TRBJ1-5; D call uncertain. V lost 2 bases and J 6 bases, leaving 8 bases between the germline ends. Germline V gene lookup returns CDR1 KGHSH and CDR2 LQKENI. The CDR3 covers 13 residues. The CDR3 region has the DNA TGTGCCAGCTCACCAGAAGGCATTCAGCCCCAGCATTTT. Translating gives CASSPEGIQPQHF.

This clone turned up a few times. This sequence joins TRBV18 and TRBJ2-1; no clear D. Germline V gene data show CDR1 as KGHSH and CDR2 as LQKENI. The CDR3 runs to 17 residues. Trimming shortened V by 1 base and J by 8 bases, and 21 bases separated the two germline ends. The CDR3 reads CASSPRIARSGFDEQFF. For the CDR3, the DNA is TGTGCCAGCTCACCACGAATTGCACGGAGTGGATTCGATGAGCAGTTCTTC. Together with reference TRBV18 and TRBJ2-1, the CDR3 gives the full variable domain: NAGVMQNPRHLVRRRGQEARLRCSPMKGHSHVYWYRQLPEEGLKFMVYLQKENIIDESGMPKERFSAEFPKEGPSILRIQQVVRGDSAAYFCASSPRIARSGFDEQFFGPGTRLTVL.

V usage is TRBV6-5 and J usage is TRBJ1-2; possible D gene TRBD1, 5 bases. Germline V gene lookup returns CDR1 MNHEY and CDR2 SVGAGI. The V and J ends lost 7 bases and 2 bases respectively, with 14 bases between them. This CDR3 contains 14 residues. The CDR3 DNA reads as TGTGCCAGCAAGGGGTCGTTGGGAAACTATGGCTACACCTTC. Its protein product is CASKGSLGNYGYTF.

The chain is built from TRBV6-5 and TRBJ1-1; TRBD1 matches at 8 bases. Germline V gene data show CDR1 as MNHEY and CDR2 as SVGAGI. This CDR3 contains 14 residues. The V and J ends lost 2 bases and 10 bases, in that order; junction bases with no gene match: 9. CDR3 sequence: CASSYQQTGVPAFF. The CDR3 nucleotides read TGTGCCAGCAGTTACCAGCAGACAGGGGTTCCAGCTTTCTTT.

The chain carries TRBV5-1 and TRBJ2-7; TRBD1 aligns across 7 bases. The CDR3 contains 17 residues. The ends lost 3 bases at V and 4 bases at J; junction bases unmatched: 16. Per the germline V gene, CDR1 is SGHRS and CDR2 is YFSETQ. The CDR3, as DNA: TGCGCCAGCAGCTACTCACAGGGGCCCAGTTTGGGTTACGAGCAGTACTTC. Its protein product is CASSYSQGPSLGYEQYF. Using reference TRBV5-1 and TRBJ2-7 for the parts outside the CDR3, the full variable domain is KAGVTQTPRYLIKTRGQQVTLSCSPISGHRSVSWYQQTPGQGLQFLFEYFSETQRNKGNFPGRFSGRQFSNSRSEMNVSTLELGDSALYLCASSYSQGPSLGYEQYFGPGTRLTVT.

This chain connects TRBV11-3 to TRBJ2-1, with 10 bases lining up with TRBD2. CDR1 and CDR2 (germline): SGHNT, YENEEA. J gave up 6 bases and V 1 base, and 3 bases lay outside the gene matches. The CDR3 has 15 residues. CDR3 in DNA: TGTGCCAGCAGCTTAGCAGCGGGAGGGCCCAATGAGCAGTTCTTC. Translation gives CASSLAAGGPNEQFF.

This clone was observed a few times. The chain combines TRBV25-1 with TRBJ1-2; perhaps TRBD1 as D (6 bases). Trimming shortened V by 7 bases and J by 7 bases, and 10 bases separated the two germline ends. Per the germline V gene, CDR1 is MGHDK and CDR2 is SYGVNS. The CDR3 covers 11 residues. CDR3 sequence reads: CASTPGVGYTF. The CDR3 nucleotides read TGTGCCAGCACCCCAGGGGTTGGCTACACCTTC.

V is TRBV11-2 and J is TRBJ2-3; 12 bases agree with TRBD2. Germline loops: CDR1 SGHAT, CDR2 FQNNGV. CDR3 length: 16 residues. After removal of 5 bases from V and 0 bases from J, the junction contained 3 bases not matched to a gene. The DNA of the CDR3 is TGTGCCAGCAGCCAGGGACTAGCGGGTAGCACAGATACGCAGTATTTT. Residues: CASSQGLAGSTDTQYF.

The V and J genes are TRBV7-2 and TRBJ1-2; 8 bases match TRBD1. The CDR3 length is 13 residues. J was trimmed by 7 bases and V by 4 bases; bases with no gene match: 5. Germline V gene sequence: CDR1 SGHTA, CDR2 FQGNSA. The DNA of the CDR3 is TGTGCCAGCAGCTCGGACAGGGCGGTTGGCTACACCTTC. Translated: CASSSDRAVGYTF.

The gene calls are TRBV5-1 and TRBJ2-7; either TRBD1 or TRBD2 may supply D (5 bases each). Germline CDR1 and CDR2: SGHRS and YFSETQ. The CDR3 length is 12 residues. Deletions cut 3 bases from V and 6 bases from J, with 10 bases between. The CDR3 DNA reads as TGCGCCAGCAGCTGGGACGTATCCGAGCAGTACTTC. Translating it yields CASSWDVSEQYF.